The T cell receptor (beta chain) described here comes from a study of beta chain features in type 1 diabetes. TCRB transcripts that were expressed got sequenced, as all of the isolated RNA had been reverse transcribed. The repertoire was sequenced with immunoSEQ multiplex PCR; TCRdb's copy has only in-frame clones and lacks some. The sample contains approximately 600,000 clones, roughly an eighth of which appear only once. Notes on the study in general: With patients and controls alike, PCR might favor shorter templates to an equal degree. Whether HLA type affects TCRB rearrangement stayed undetermined in the present work. Junctions at VDJ sites from type 1 diabetes patients had fewer insertions and more deletions. Patients with Type 1 diabetes showed moderately but significantly shorter TCRB CDR3s in all four CD4+ subsets.

On this clone itself: Its antigen is not identified.

Stem cell-like memory, regulatory, central memory and naive CD4+ cells were sorted via CD45RO/CCR7/CD25/CD127/CD95/CD27. The sequence derives from a young man with type 1 diabetes. The sample consisted of naive CD4+ T cells from blood.

In nucleotides, the CDR3 is TGTGCCATCAGTGAGTCTCTAGCGGGGTACAATGAGCAGTTCTTC. As protein: CAISESLAGYNEQFF. The chain joins TRBV10-3 to TRBJ2-1, with TRBD2 matching 9 bases. This CDR3 contains 15 residues. The V gene end was trimmed by 0 bases and the J gene end by 4 bases; junction bases not matched to a gene: 1. The germline gives CDR1 ENHRY, CDR2 SYGVKD.